The 12 T cell receptor beta chains presented below share a single source sample, sequenced in a study of T-cell reconstitution after alpha-beta-depleted transplantation in children. Unique molecular identifiers were used to barcode this TCRbeta library. Using its own MiXCR run on the PCR reads, TCRdb lists one record per CDR3 protein. The sample yields 610,000 or so distinct CDR3 sequences, 25% to 30% seen once. Sequences were derived from PBMCs, sampled before TCRalphabeta/CD19-depleted stem cell transplant. These receptor sequences come from a boy younger than two with Wiskott-Aldrich syndrome, due to receive a stem cell transplant.

CDR3 residues: CASSSWTSGSLLRYF. The DNA for the CDR3 is TGTGCCAGCAGTTCCTGGACTAGCGGGAGCCTACTTCGGTACTTC. The chain has TRBV6-5 and TRBJ2-5; 13 bases line up with TRBD2. The CDR3 has 15 residues. V lost 4 bases to trimming and J lost 13 bases; unmatched junction nucleotides: 12. Germline CDR1 is MNHEY and CDR2 is SVGAGI.

The chain combines TRBV12-3 or TRBV12-4 with TRBJ2-6; D perhaps matches TRBD1 (5 bases). V was pared by 1 base and J by 0 bases, with 10 bases between. The CDR3 is made up of 17 amino acids. CDR3 loop: CASSLVGQLSGANVLTF. The CDR3 region has the DNA TGTGCCAGCAGTTTAGTGGGGCAGCTCTCTGGGGCCAACGTCCTGACTTTC.

On this clonotype: Germline and junction disagree at one end, which may indicate a read error. The V call is TRBV29-1, the J call TRBJ2-1, with 9 bases lining up with TRBD2. The CDR3 runs to 13 residues. Germline lookup yields CDR1 SQVTM and CDR2 ANQGSEA. This CDR3 is CSGEAGGYNEQFF. CDR3 sequence (DNA): TGCAGCGGTGAAGCGGGAGGATACAATGAGCAGTTCTTC.

The J gene is TRBJ2-3, the V gene TRBV9, with 8 bases that match TRBD2. The CDR3 is 16 residues long. V trimming: 4 bases; J trimming: 5 bases; junction bases outside the gene matches: 12. CDR1 SGDLS and CDR2 YYNGEE come from the germline V gene. CDR3 loop: CASSTRLAPGRDTQYF. For the CDR3, the DNA is TGTGCCAGCAGCACCCGACTAGCGCCGGGTAGAGATACGCAGTATTTT.

This clonotype was counted ten times or more. The V and J genes are TRBV5-1 and TRBJ2-1, with 8 nucleotides matching TRBD1. This CDR3 contains 15 residues. J was trimmed by 12 bases and V by 0 bases; bases with no gene match: 11. Germline values: CDR1 SGHRS, CDR2 YFSETQ. This CDR3 reads CASSLAGQVTKGQFF. The CDR3 DNA sequence: TGCGCCAGCAGCTTGGCGGGACAGGTGACAAAAGGGCAGTTCTTC.

The chain employs TRBV9 and TRBJ2-1; 8 nucleotides align to TRBD1. This CDR3 spans 13 amino acids. Germline CDR1 and CDR2: SGDLS and YYNGEE. Trimming at V came to 4 bases and at J to 8 bases, leaving 5 bases not matched to a gene. CDR3 sequence (DNA): TGTGCCAGCAGCACCAGGGGGCTCGATGAGCAGTTCTTC. It codes for CASSTRGLDEQFF.

The chain recombines TRBV27 with TRBJ1-5, with TRBD1 matching 8 bases. CDR1 is MNHEY, CDR2 SMNVEV, per germline (reference sequence). With 3 bases clipped from V and 4 bases from J, the junction kept 5 bases outside the gene matches. The CDR3 runs to 15 residues. Written as DNA, the CDR3 is TGTGCCAGCAGTTTGGTTCAGGGGGCAAATCAGCCCCAGCATTTT. Protein sequence: CASSLVQGANQPQHF.

V and J are TRBV9 and TRBJ2-5, with TRBD2 identical over 10 bases. The CDR3 consists of 14 residues. Germline V gives CDR1 SGDLS, CDR2 YYNGEE. Trimming took 1 base from V and 9 from J; bases not matched to a gene: 6. As DNA, the CDR3 is TGTGCCAGCAGCGTACTAGCGGGAGCTGGGGCCCAGTACTTC. Its protein product is CASSVLAGAGAQYF. The full variable domain, in which reference TRBV9 and TRBJ2-5 provide the parts outside the CDR3, is DSGVTQTPKHLITATGQRVTLRCSPRSGDLSVYWYQQSLDQGLQFLIQYYNGEERAKGNILERFSAQQFPDLHSELNLSSLELGDSALYFCASSVLAGAGAQYFGPGTRLLVL.

This clonotype was counted between two and nine times. This chain uses TRBV28 with TRBJ1-2, with 10 bases aligning to TRBD1. The CDR3 extends over 15 amino acids. J lost 8 bases, V lost 6 bases, and 12 bases had no gene match. Germline V gene data show CDR1 as MDHEN and CDR2 as SYDVKM. The CDR3 sequence is CASRRQGAEEKGYTF. CDR3 bases: TGTGCCAGCAGGCGACAGGGGGCAGAGGAGAAGGGCTACACCTTC.

This clonotype occurred a few times. The rearrangement uses TRBV14 and TRBJ2-3; D is ambiguous. V was trimmed by 1 base and J by 1 base, leaving 9 bases between them. The CDR3 extends over 15 amino acids. From germline, CDR1 is SGHDN and CDR2 FVKESK. CDR3 DNA: TGTGCCAGCAGCCAAGCCGCCCCTCGCACAGATACGCAGTATTTT. This gives the protein CASSQAAPRTDTQYF.

The chain carries TRBV7-8 and TRBJ2-2; possible D gene TRBD2, 6 bases. Germline V lookup: CDR1 SGHVS, CDR2 FQNEAQ. The V end was cut by 1 base, the J end by 3 bases, with 12 bases between. This CDR3 has 16 amino acids. CDR3 amino acids: CASSLGGGVDTGELFF. The CDR3 DNA follows: TGTGCCAGCAGCTTAGGCGGCGGGGTGGACACCGGGGAGCTGTTTTTT.

V is TRBV6-5 and J is TRBJ2-7, with D perhaps given as TRBD1 or TRBD2 (6 bases each). CDR1 is MNHEY, CDR2 SVGAGI, per germline. V was trimmed by 4 bases and J by 0 bases, leaving 16 bases between them. CDR3 size: 16 residues. The CDR3 region is CASSSSGGGRSYEQYF. DNA for the CDR3: TGTGCCAGCAGTTCCTCCGGGGGCGGTCGCTCCTACGAGCAGTACTTC.